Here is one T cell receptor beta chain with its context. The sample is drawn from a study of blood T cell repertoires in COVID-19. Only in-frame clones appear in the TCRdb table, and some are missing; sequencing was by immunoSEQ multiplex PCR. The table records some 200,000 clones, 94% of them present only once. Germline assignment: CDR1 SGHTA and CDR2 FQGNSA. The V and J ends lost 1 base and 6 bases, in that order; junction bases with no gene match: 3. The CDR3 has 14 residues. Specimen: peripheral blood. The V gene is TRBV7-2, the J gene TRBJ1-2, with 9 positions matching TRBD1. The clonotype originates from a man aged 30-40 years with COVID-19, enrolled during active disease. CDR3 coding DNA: TGTGCCAGCAGCTTAGACAGGGGGCCCCATGGCTACACCTTC. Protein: CASSLDRGPHGYTF. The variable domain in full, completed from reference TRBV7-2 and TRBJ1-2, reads GAGVSQSPSNKVTEKGKDVELRCDPISGHTALYWYRQSLGQGLEFLIYFQGNSAPDKSGLPSDRFSAERTGGSVSTLTIQRTQQEDSAVYLCASSLDRGPHGYTFGSGTRLTVV.